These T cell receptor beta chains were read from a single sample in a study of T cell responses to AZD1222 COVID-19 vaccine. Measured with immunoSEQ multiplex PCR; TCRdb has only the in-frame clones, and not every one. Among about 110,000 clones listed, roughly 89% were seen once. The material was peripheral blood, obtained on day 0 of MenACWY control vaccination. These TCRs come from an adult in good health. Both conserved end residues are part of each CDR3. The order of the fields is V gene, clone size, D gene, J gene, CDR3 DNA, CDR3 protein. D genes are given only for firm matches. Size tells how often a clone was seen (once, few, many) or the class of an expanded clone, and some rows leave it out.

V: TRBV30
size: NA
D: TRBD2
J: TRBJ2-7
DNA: TGTGCCTGGCTAGCGGCTTACGAGCAGTACTTC
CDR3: CAWLAAYEQYF

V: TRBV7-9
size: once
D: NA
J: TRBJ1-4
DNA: TGTGCCAGCAGCTTAGCCCTCGGGGGGGCCACTAATGAAAAACTGTTTTTT
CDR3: CASSLALGGATNEKLFF

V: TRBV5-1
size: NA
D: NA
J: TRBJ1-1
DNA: TGCGCCAGCAGCTCCCCCCTGGACTCTCCCGGGGACACTGAAGCTTTCTTT
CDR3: CASSSPLDSPGDTEAFF

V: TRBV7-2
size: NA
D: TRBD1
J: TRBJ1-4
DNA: TGTGCCAGCAGCTTAGAGTTGTGGGACAGGGATTTTGAAAAACTGTTTTTT
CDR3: CASSLELWDRDFEKLFF

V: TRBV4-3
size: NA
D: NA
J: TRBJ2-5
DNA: TGCGCCAGCAGCCAAGTTCAGGGGGGCGAGGAGACCCAGTACTTC
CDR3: CASSQVQGGEETQYF

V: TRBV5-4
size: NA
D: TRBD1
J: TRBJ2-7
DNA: TGTGCCAGCAGCTTCTCCGGGACAGGTACCTACGAGCAGTACTTC
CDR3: CASSFSGTGTYEQYF

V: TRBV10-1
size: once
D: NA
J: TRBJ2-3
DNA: TGCGCCAGCAGTGGAGCAGATACGCAGTATTTT
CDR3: CASSGADTQYF

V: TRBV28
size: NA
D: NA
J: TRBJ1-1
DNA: TGTGCCAGCAGCCCGGGTCGGGCCACTGAAGCTTTCTTT
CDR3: CASSPGRATEAFF

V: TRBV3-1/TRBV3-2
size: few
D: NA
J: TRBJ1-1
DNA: TGTGCCAGCAGTCTTCAGGGGAACACTGAAGCTTTCTTT
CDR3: CASSLQGNTEAFF

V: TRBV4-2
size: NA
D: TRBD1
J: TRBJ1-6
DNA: TGTGCCAGCAGCCACCAGCTGACAGGGGGTTATAATTCACCCCTCCACTTT
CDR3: CASSHQLTGGYNSPLHF

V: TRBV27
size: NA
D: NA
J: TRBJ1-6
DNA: TGTGCCAGCAGTTTGCAAGCCCCGACGGCTGTGGGGGCGGAATCACCCCTCCACTTT
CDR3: CASSLQAPTAVGAESPLHF

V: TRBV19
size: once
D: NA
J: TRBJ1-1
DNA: TGTGCCAGTAATTTCGACGGGGACACTGAAGCTTTCTTT
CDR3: CASNFDGDTEAFF

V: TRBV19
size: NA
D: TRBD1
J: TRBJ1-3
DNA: TGTGCCAGTAGCCGACTTGGGACAGGGTTGGGGCCCGACTCTGGAAACACCATATATTTT
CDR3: CASSRLGTGLGPDSGNTIYF

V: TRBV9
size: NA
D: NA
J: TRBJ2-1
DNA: TGTGCCAGCAGCGCGATCTCGGTGAGCTCCTACAATGAGCAGTTCTTC
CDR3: CASSAISVSSYNEQFF

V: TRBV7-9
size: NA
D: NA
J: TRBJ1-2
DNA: TGTGCCAGCAGCTTAATTCGGAGTGCTAACTATGGCTACACCTTC
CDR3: CASSLIRSANYGYTF

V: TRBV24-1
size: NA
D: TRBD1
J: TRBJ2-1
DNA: TGTGCCACCAGTGAGCCAGGGGGTAATGAGCAGTTCTTC
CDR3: CATSEPGGNEQFF

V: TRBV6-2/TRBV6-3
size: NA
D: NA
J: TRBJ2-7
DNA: TGTGCCAGCAGCAAGAGCAGGGCTTTCTACGAGCAGTACTTC
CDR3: CASSKSRAFYEQYF

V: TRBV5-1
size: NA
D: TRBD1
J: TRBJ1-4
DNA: TGCGCCAGCAGGACAGGGGAAAGGGGTGGGAATGAAAAACTGTTTTTT
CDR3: CASRTGERGGNEKLFF

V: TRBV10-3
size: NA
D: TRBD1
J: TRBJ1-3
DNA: TGTGCCATCAGTTCAGCCGGGACAGGGTCTGGAAACACCATATATTTT
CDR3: CAISSAGTGSGNTIYF

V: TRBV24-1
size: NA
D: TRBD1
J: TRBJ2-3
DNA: TGTGCCACCAGTGATCCCGGGACAGGGGGATCAGATACGCAGTATTTT
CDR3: CATSDPGTGGSDTQYF

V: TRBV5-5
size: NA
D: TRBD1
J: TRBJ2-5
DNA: TGTGCCAGCAGCTTGGGCGCCTACAGGGGTTTGGAGACCCAGTACTTC
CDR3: CASSLGAYRGLETQYF

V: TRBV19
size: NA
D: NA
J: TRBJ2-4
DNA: TGTGCCAGTAGTTGGGGCACCCTAGCCAAAAACATTCAGTACTTC
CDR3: CASSWGTLAKNIQYF

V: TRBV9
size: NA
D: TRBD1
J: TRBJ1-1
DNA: TGTGCCAGCAGTGGGACAGGGCGGACCACTGAAGCTTTCTTT
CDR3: CASSGTGRTTEAFF

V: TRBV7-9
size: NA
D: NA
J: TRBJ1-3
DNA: TGTGCCAGCAGCGCCTTTGACTCTGGAAACACCATATATTTT
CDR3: CASSAFDSGNTIYF

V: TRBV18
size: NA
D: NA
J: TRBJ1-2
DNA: TGTGCCAGCTCACCCGGGAGTGTGAACTATGGCTACACCTTC
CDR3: CASSPGSVNYGYTF

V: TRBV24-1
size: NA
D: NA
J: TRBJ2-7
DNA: TGTGCCACCAGTGATTTGCATGGATGGGGGCGTGTGTACGAGCAGTACTTC
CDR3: CATSDLHGWGRVYEQYF